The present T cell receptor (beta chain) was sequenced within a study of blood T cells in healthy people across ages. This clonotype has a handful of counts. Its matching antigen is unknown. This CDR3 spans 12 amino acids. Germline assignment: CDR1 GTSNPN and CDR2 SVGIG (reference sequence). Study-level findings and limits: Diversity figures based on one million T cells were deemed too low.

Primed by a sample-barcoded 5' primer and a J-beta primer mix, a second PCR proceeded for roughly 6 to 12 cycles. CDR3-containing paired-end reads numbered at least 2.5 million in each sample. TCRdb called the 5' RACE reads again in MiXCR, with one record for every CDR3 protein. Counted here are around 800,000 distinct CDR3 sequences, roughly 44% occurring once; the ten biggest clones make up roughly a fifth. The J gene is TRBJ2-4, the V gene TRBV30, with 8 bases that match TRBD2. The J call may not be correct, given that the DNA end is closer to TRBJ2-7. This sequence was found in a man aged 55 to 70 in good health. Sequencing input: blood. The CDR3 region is CAWSRGGYEQYF. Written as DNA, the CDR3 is TGTGCCTGGAGTCGGGGGGGTTACGAGCAGTACTTC.